These 26 T cell receptor beta chains came from one sample sequenced in a study of cytomegalovirus exposure and HLA in healthy donors. Clones were sequenced by immunoSEQ multiplex PCR, and TCRdb holds only the in-frame ones, with some missing. The sample lists approximately 170,000 clones; roughly 84% were seen once. Sequencing was carried out using PBMCs. These receptors were obtained from a man aged 25 to 40 in good health and CMV-seropositive.

V and J are TRBV4-1 and TRBJ1-2, with 10 nucleotides matching TRBD1. Germline V gene sequence: CDR1 MGHRA, CDR2 YSYEKL. The CDR3 runs to 18 residues. The V segment lost 1 base and the J segment 4 bases; nucleotides outside the gene matches: 12. The CDR3 coding sequence is TGCGCCAGCAGCCAAGGGCTCCGGGGGGGACAGGGGTCCTATGGCTACACCTTC. Its translation: CASSQGLRGGQGSYGYTF.

This rearrangement joins TRBV18 to TRBJ2-4; 10 bases are shared with TRBD2. Germline CDR1 is KGHSH and CDR2 is LQKENI. V lost 2 bases, J lost 0 bases, and 4 bases stayed unmatched. The CDR3 consists of 17 residues. CDR3 region: CASSPRTSGIAKNIQYF. The CDR3 bases are TGTGCCAGCTCACCAAGGACTAGCGGAATAGCCAAAAACATTCAGTACTTC.

The chain couples TRBV28 to TRBJ1-5; possibly TRBD1 for D (6 bases). The CDR3 length is 15 residues. Germline values: CDR1 MDHEN, CDR2 SYDVKM. With 3 bases removed from V and 7 bases from J, the gap between germline ends came to 16 bases. CDR3 protein: CASSFPPGVYQPQHF. In DNA form, the CDR3 reads TGTGCCAGCAGTTTCCCCCCAGGGGTTTACCAGCCCCAGCATTTT.

The chain uses TRBV4-3 and TRBJ2-7, with D tentatively TRBD1 (5 bases). The CDR3 totals 16 residues. Trimming cost V 0 bases and J 2 bases, with 14 bases left between them. Germline CDR1 is LGHNA and CDR2 is YSLEER. CDR3 sequence reads: CASSQDRASAPYEQYF. For the CDR3, the DNA is TGCGCCAGCAGCCAAGACAGGGCCAGTGCTCCCTACGAGCAGTACTTC.

The chain links TRBV9 to TRBJ1-2; tentative D call: TRBD1 (5 bases). V lost 1 base, J lost 4 bases, and 11 bases lay in between. Germline V gene sequence: CDR1 SGDLS, CDR2 YYNGEE. The CDR3 covers 14 residues. CDR3 sequence (DNA): TGTGCCAGCAGCGTATCGACAGCGTCCTATGGCTACACCTTC. Encoded protein: CASSVSTASYGYTF.

V and J are TRBV9 and TRBJ2-5; 7 bases are shared with TRBD1. CDR1 is SGDLS, CDR2 YYNGEE, per germline. This CDR3 has 15 amino acids. Losses at the gene ends were 4 bases for V and 8 bases for J; bases not matched to a gene: 14. The CDR3 here is CASSYGTAKTDTQYF. The CDR3 DNA reads TGTGCCAGCAGCTACGGGACAGCCAAGACGGACACCCAGTACTTC. The variable domain in full, with the rest retrieved from reference TRBV9 and TRBJ2-5, is DSGVTQTPKHLITATGQRVTLRCSPRSGDLSVYWYQQSLDQGLQFLIQYYNGEERAKGNILERFSAQQFPDLHSELNLSSLELGDSALYFCASSYGTAKTDTQYFGPGTRLLVL.

The chain has TRBV6-5 and TRBJ2-1; TRBD1 matches at 7 bases. CDR1 and CDR2 (germline): MNHEY, SVGAGI. This CDR3 has 16 amino acids. Trimming took 1 base from V and 1 from J; bases not matched to a gene: 4. The CDR3 bases are TGTGCCAGCAGTTACTTAGGCAGGGGGTCCTACAATGAGCAGTTCTTC. It yields the protein CASSYLGRGSYNEQFF.

This clone turned up a few times. The V and J genes are TRBV28 and TRBJ2-7; 7 nucleotides line up with TRBD1. J was trimmed by 2 bases and V by 3 bases; bases with no gene match: 7. Germline-derived CDR1 and CDR2 are MDHEN and SYDVKM. The CDR3 is 15 residues long. The DNA for the CDR3 is TGTGCCAGCAGTTTCCGCAGGGGGTTAACCTACGAGCAGTACTTC. Its translation: CASSFRRGLTYEQYF.

The CDR3 spells CASSFGGDTDTQYF. The DNA of the CDR3 is TGTGCCAGCAGTTTCGGGGGGGACACAGATACGCAGTATTTT. V is TRBV27 and J is TRBJ2-3; 8 bases fit TRBD2. CDR3 length: 14 amino acids. Germline V gene sequence: CDR1 MNHEY, CDR2 SMNVEV (reference sequence). V was clipped by 3 bases and J by 2 bases; unmatched bases: 1.

The V call is TRBV4-3, the J call TRBJ1-1; the D gene is possibly TRBD1 (6 bases). The germline V gene has CDR1 LGHNA and CDR2 YSLEER. Trimming stripped 4 bases from V and 5 bases from J, with 17 bases between. The CDR3 has 15 amino acids. The CDR3 spells CASSPWVQGGTEAFF. The CDR3 DNA is TGCGCCAGCAGCCCCTGGGTACAGGGAGGGACTGAAGCTTTCTTT.

The gene calls are TRBV2 and TRBJ1-1; D remains ambiguous. Germline CDR1 and CDR2: SNHLY and FYNNEI. V was trimmed by 9 bases and J by 4 bases, leaving 9 bases between them. The CDR3 has 11 amino acids. The CDR3 reads CARGGSTEAFF. CDR3 coding DNA: TGTGCCAGGGGAGGGTCCACTGAAGCTTTCTTT.

The chain combines TRBV6-6 with TRBJ2-7, with D maybe TRBD2 (5 bases). Looked up from germline, CDR1 is MNHNY and CDR2 is SVGAGI (reference sequence). This CDR3 is built from 14 residues. V was shortened by 7 bases and J by 2 bases, with 15 bases between the two germline ends. The CDR3 DNA follows: TGTGCCAGCAACTTTGTGACGGGAACCTACGAGCAGTACTTC. As protein: CASNFVTGTYEQYF.

CDR3 DNA: TGTGCCAGCTCACCTATGACAGGATCTGGAAACACCATATATTTT. Residues: CASSPMTGSGNTIYF. The chain uses TRBV18 and TRBJ1-3; TRBD1 is a possible D gene (6 bases). The length of the CDR3 is 15 residues. Trimming took 3 bases from V and 1 from J, leaving 10 bases between them. Germline V lookup: CDR1 KGHSH, CDR2 LQKENI.

For this clone: Other DNA sequences in the same sample also yield this CDR3. V is TRBV9 and J is TRBJ2-7; 12 nucleotides agree with TRBD1. Looked up from germline, CDR1 is SGDLS and CDR2 is YYNGEE. With 4 bases clipped from V and 7 bases from J, the junction kept 9 bases outside the gene matches. This CDR3 spans 15 amino acids. CDR3 sequence (DNA): TGTGCCAGCAGCCCAAGCGGGACAGGGGGCGGGGAGCAGTACTTC. It specifies CASSPSGTGGGEQYF.

This clone came up a few times. The chain combines TRBV7-8 with TRBJ1-2; 10 nucleotides line up with TRBD1. After removal of 5 bases from V and 4 bases from J, the junction contained 7 bases not matched to a gene. This CDR3 is built from 15 residues. Germline CDR1 SGHVS, CDR2 FQNEAQ. CDR3 loop: CASSLDRGPPYGYTF. The CDR3, as DNA: TGTGCCAGCAGCCTCGACAGGGGGCCCCCCTATGGCTACACCTTC.

The rearrangement joins TRBV5-1 to TRBJ1-1; no reliable D call. The germline gives CDR1 SGHRS, CDR2 YFSETQ. Deletions cut 2 bases from V and 4 bases from J, with 9 bases between. This CDR3 has 13 residues. As DNA, the CDR3 is TGCGCCAGCAGCTTCTCCTTGGCCACTGAAGCTTTCTTT. Protein: CASSFSLATEAFF.

This chain joins TRBV28 and TRBJ1-2, with D uncertain. Trimming stripped 1 base from V and 6 bases from J, with 12 bases between. From germline, CDR1 is MDHEN and CDR2 SYDVKM. This CDR3 is built from 14 residues. The CDR3 reads CASSLFGTVHGYTF. CDR3 coding DNA: TGTGCCAGCAGTTTATTTGGTACGGTTCATGGCTACACCTTC.

The chain has TRBV6-1 and TRBJ2-2; a weak D match, TRBD1 (6 bases). The V and J ends lost 6 bases and 3 bases respectively, with 14 bases between them. Germline V CDR1 and CDR2: MNHNS, SASEGT. CDR3 length: 15 amino acids. The CDR3 here is CASSRGPADTGELFF. In nucleotides, the CDR3 is TGTGCCAGCAGCAGGGGCCCCGCGGACACCGGGGAGCTGTTTTTT.

The genes are TRBV27 and TRBJ1-2; D ambiguous. Germline assignment: CDR1 MNHEY and CDR2 SMNVEV (reference sequence). CDR3 length equals 17 residues. The V and J ends lost 0 bases and 1 base respectively, with 15 bases between them. The CDR3 DNA follows: TGTGCCAGCAGTTTATCCAGCCGGGGATACGATAACTATGGCTACACCTTC. Residues: CASSLSSRGYDNYGYTF.

The chain recombines TRBV6-1 with TRBJ1-1, with 7 bases matching TRBD1. V was clipped by 7 bases and J by 4 bases; unmatched bases: 6. The CDR3 is made up of 13 amino acids. Germline V gene lookup returns CDR1 MNHNS and CDR2 SASEGT. For the CDR3, the DNA is TGTGCCAGCAAGGCAGGGGGTTTCACTGAAGCTTTCTTT. It is translated as CASKAGGFTEAFF.

The chain carries TRBV9 and TRBJ2-2, with D perhaps matching TRBD1 (6 bases). The CDR3 sequence is 17 residues long. Germline V gives CDR1 SGDLS, CDR2 YYNGEE. The V gene lost 0 bases and the J gene lost 3 bases, with 15 bases spanning the gap. Here the CDR3 DNA reads TGTGCCAGCAGCGTAGCAGGGGCACTCTATGACACCGGGGAGCTGTTTTTT. Protein sequence: CASSVAGALYDTGELFF.

The rearrangement joins TRBV30 to TRBJ1-1, with D perhaps TRBD1 (5 bases). This CDR3 has 13 residues. The V gene's germline CDR1 is GTSNPN and CDR2 SVGIG (reference sequence). Trimming removed 2 bases from V and 3 bases from J, with 10 bases in between. The CDR3 DNA reads TGTGCCTGGAGTATGGTCAGGGACACTGAAGCTTTCTTT. Amino acids: CAWSMVRDTEAFF.

V usage is TRBV18 and J usage is TRBJ2-2; 10 bases line up with TRBD2. Germline CDR1 KGHSH, CDR2 LQKENI. This CDR3 comprises 19 residues. V trimming: 4 bases; J trimming: 4 bases; junction bases outside the gene matches: 15. The chain's CDR3 is CASSRRSLAGEESTGELFF. CDR3 DNA sequence: TGTGCCAGCTCACGACGAAGTCTAGCGGGAGAGGAGAGCACCGGGGAGCTGTTTTTT. Complete variable domain (other parts from reference TRBV18 and TRBJ2-2): NAGVMQNPRHLVRRRGQEARLRCSPMKGHSHVYWYRQLPEEGLKFMVYLQKENIIDESGMPKERFSAEFPKEGPSILRIQQVVRGDSAAYFCASSRRSLAGEESTGELFFGEGSRLTVL.

On this clone itself: One end of the junction does not line up with germline, which may come from a read error. This sequence joins TRBV7-6 and TRBJ2-6, with D unresolved. The CDR3 contains 13 residues. Germline CDR1 reads SGHVS; CDR2 reads FNYEAQ. CDR3 amino acids: CGSSGRGANVLTF. The CDR3 nucleotides are TGCGGCTCCTCGGGTCGCGGGGCCAACGTCCTGACTTTC. The whole variable domain, remainder taken from reference TRBV7-6 and TRBJ2-6, is GAGVSQSPRYKVTKRGQDVALRCDPISGHVSLYWYRQALGQGPEFLTYFNYEAQQDKSGLPNDRFSAERPEGSISTLTIQRTEQRDSAMYRCGSSGRGANVLTFGAGSRLTVL.

V is TRBV6-1 and J is TRBJ2-1, with D tentatively TRBD2 (6 bases). The V end was cut by 7 bases, the J end by 9 bases, with 22 bases between. This CDR3 has 15 residues. The V gene's germline CDR1 is MNHNS and CDR2 SASEGT. The CDR3 DNA reads as TGTGCCAGCACCCGAGGGTCGGGAGCTGAAGGTGAGCAGTTCTTC. Translated: CASTRGSGAEGEQFF.

The CDR3 nucleotides are TGTGCTCTCCAGGGGTACAATGAGCAGTTCTTC. As protein: CALQGYNEQFF. The chain carries TRBV28 and TRBJ2-1, with D maybe TRBD1 (6 bases). The CDR3 spans 11 residues. Germline values: CDR1 MDHEN, CDR2 SYDVKM.